The clone carrying this T cell receptor beta chain was seen only a few times. What it binds is not known. Any history of autoimmune disease or systemic immunosuppression disqualified patients. The CDR3 has 15 residues. The J segment lost 3 bases and the V segment lost 3 bases, leaving 8 bases of the junction unmatched. CDR1 SGHDN and CDR2 FVKESK come from the germline V gene. TCRdb keeps only in-frame clones here, not all; method: immunoSEQ multiplex PCR. The sample yields about 49,000 clones, roughly 90% seen once. The source of the sample is a study of OX40 agonist ivuxolimab in advanced cancers. The study, taken as a whole, reports: Expanded clones were, on average, more numerous in CD8+ T cells than in CD4+.

Sequencing used CD4+ or CD8+ T cells sorted from blood, obtained in a trial of the OX40 agonist ivuxolimab. This clonotype was obtained from an adult with an advanced solid tumor such as melanoma, head and neck, liver or kidney cancer. The J gene is TRBJ2-7, the V gene TRBV14, with 7 bases aligning to TRBD2. The CDR3 DNA follows: TGTGCCAGCAGCCACGGCAGCGGGAAAGGCTACGAGCAGTACTTC. Amino acids: CASSHGSGKGYEQYF.